The clone carrying this T cell receptor (beta chain) came up many times. This sample was included in a study of glioma-infiltrating T cells. Germline assignment: CDR1 DFQATT and CDR2 SNEGSKA (reference sequence). V was cut by 5 bases and J by 4 bases, with 15 bases left in between. The CDR3 is made up of 14 amino acids. TCR alpha and beta CDR3 regions were amplified from RNA using iRepertoire nested multiplex PCR. MiXCR, run by TCRdb on the multiplex PCR reads, gives a single entry per CDR3 protein. This table holds about 110,000 distinct CDR3 sequences, 25% found once. Sequenced: glioma tissue, nonneoplastic brain tissue, or PBMCs (not recorded which). This chain joins TRBV20-1 and TRBJ1-5, with D possibly matching TRBD1 (6 bases). The clonotype comes from a human donor with low-grade glioma or glioblastoma, undergoing nonglioma brain surgery, or in good health (not recorded which). As DNA, the CDR3 is TGCAGTGCTCGGACCAGGGGTTTGAATCAGCCCCAGCATTTT. Translated, it gives CSARTRGLNQPQHF.